Presented here are 27 T cell receptor beta chains from one specimen sequenced in a study of T cell responses to AZD1222 COVID-19 vaccine. Clones were read by immunoSEQ multiplex PCR, and TCRdb kept only the in-frame ones, dropping some. Of approximately 130,000 clones detected, about 94% appear once; the ten largest clones hold more than 0.7%. This specimen was peripheral blood, taken on day 0 of AZD1222 vaccination. These receptors were collected from an adult in good health.

This clone has only one observation. The J gene is TRBJ1-1, the V gene TRBV5-1; D possibly corresponds to TRBD1 (5 bases). Germline CDR1 and CDR2: SGHRS and YFSETQ. This CDR3 spans 14 amino acids. Trimming left V 2 bases short and J 3 bases short, with 11 bases between. DNA of the CDR3: TGCGCCAGCAGCTTTCAAGGAGGGGACACTGAAGCTTTCTTT. It codes for CASSFQGGDTEAFF. The full variable domain, rest sourced from reference TRBV5-1 and TRBJ1-1, is KAGVTQTPRYLIKTRGQQVTLSCSPISGHRSVSWYQQTPGQGLQFLFEYFSETQRNKGNFPGRFSGRQFSNSRSEMNVSTLELGDSALYLCASSFQGGDTEAFFGQGTRLTVV.

This chain joins TRBV18 and TRBJ1-2; TRBD1 agrees at 9 bases. This CDR3 is 14 amino acids long. CDR1 is KGHSH, CDR2 LQKENI, per germline. The J segment lost 6 bases and the V segment lost 4 bases, leaving 6 bases of the junction unmatched. The CDR3 DNA reads TGTGCCAGCTCACTCAAGACAGGGGGGAATGGCTACACCTTC. This gives the protein CASSLKTGGNGYTF.

The V gene is TRBV5-1, the J gene TRBJ2-7, with D tentatively TRBD1 (6 bases). Trimming left V 1 base short and J 3 bases short, with 11 bases between. The CDR3 totals 14 residues. The germline gives CDR1 SGHRS, CDR2 YFSETQ. CDR3 protein: CASSLRDTFYEQYF. The CDR3 DNA follows: TGCGCCAGCAGCTTGCGGGACACCTTCTACGAGCAGTACTTC.

This chain joins TRBV5-6 and TRBJ2-5, with 9 bases that match TRBD2. This CDR3 has 15 amino acids. CDR1 and CDR2 (germline): SGHDT, YYEEEE. Trimming cost V 4 bases and J 4 bases; bases outside gene matches: 8. CDR3 region: CASSTGTSTRETQYF. DNA of the CDR3: TGTGCCAGCAGCACCGGGACTAGCACTCGAGAGACCCAGTACTTC.

The chain carries TRBV2 and TRBJ2-3; D gene unclear. The CDR3 extends over 14 amino acids. V shed 3 bases and J shed 2 bases, with 9 bases lying between them. Germline CDR1 reads SNHLY; CDR2 reads FYNNEI. CDR3 DNA sequence: TGTGCCAGCAGTGATCGCCTCGACACAGATACGCAGTATTTT. This sequence encodes CASSDRLDTDTQYF. Complete variable domain (other parts from reference TRBV2 and TRBJ2-3): EPEVTQTPSHQVTQMGQEVILRCVPISNHLYFYWYRQILGQKVEFLVSFYNNEISEKSEIFDDQFSVERPDGSNFTLKIRSTKLEDSAMYFCASSDRLDTDTQYFGPGTRLTVL.

V is TRBV11-2 and J is TRBJ2-3; 10 bases map to TRBD2. Germline CDR1 is SGHAT and CDR2 is FQNNGV. Germline trimming cut 3 bases from V and 1 base from J; bases unmatched to any gene: 10. The CDR3 runs 18 residues. The DNA for the CDR3 is TGTGCCAGCAGCTTCGGGGTTAGCGGGGGGCTACGCACAGATACGCAGTATTTT. This encodes CASSFGVSGGLRTDTQYF.

This chain uses TRBV18 with TRBJ1-4; tentative D call: TRBD1 (6 bases). The CDR3 is 15 amino acids. Looked up from germline, CDR1 is KGHSH and CDR2 is LQKENI. V lost 1 base, J lost 7 bases, and 13 bases lay in between. CDR3 in DNA: TGTGCCAGCTCACCACGGCAGGGGTCAGGTGAAAAACTGTTTTTT. Translating it yields CASSPRQGSGEKLFF. Variable domain in full (rest from reference TRBV18 and TRBJ1-4): NAGVMQNPRHLVRRRGQEARLRCSPMKGHSHVYWYRQLPEEGLKFMVYLQKENIIDESGMPKERFSAEFPKEGPSILRIQQVVRGDSAAYFCASSPRQGSGEKLFFGSGTQLSVL.

The chain carries TRBV9 and TRBJ2-1; 9 nucleotides match TRBD1. The CDR3 loop spans 15 amino acids. The germline gives CDR1 SGDLS, CDR2 YYNGEE. V dropped 7 bases and J dropped 12; count of bases not matched to a gene: 17. The CDR3 protein is CASSPGTGTSSGQFF. In DNA, the CDR3 is TGTGCCAGCTCACCCGGGACAGGGACGTCAAGTGGGCAGTTCTTC.

V gene TRBV18 combines with J gene TRBJ2-6; D is uncertain. The germline gives CDR1 KGHSH, CDR2 LQKENI. This CDR3 has 13 amino acids. V dropped 3 bases and J dropped 4 bases, with 4 bases sitting between them. This CDR3 is CASSPLGANVLTF. In DNA form, the CDR3 reads TGTGCCAGCTCACCCCTAGGGGCCAACGTCCTGACTTTC.

The chain uses TRBV9 and TRBJ1-6; perhaps TRBD1 as D (5 bases). Germline CDR1 reads SGDLS; CDR2 reads YYNGEE. The V gene lost 0 bases and the J gene lost 8 bases, with 12 bases spanning the gap. The CDR3 totals 15 residues. This chain's CDR3 is CASSVGGDLDSPLHF. The CDR3 DNA follows: TGTGCCAGCAGCGTAGGAGGGGATCTGGATTCACCCCTCCACTTT.

The table lists this clone with a count of one. The chain couples TRBV29-1 to TRBJ2-3; no clear D gene. Germline V gene data show CDR1 as SQVTM and CDR2 as ANQGSEA. V was shortened by 3 bases and J by 3 bases, with 7 bases between the two germline ends. The CDR3 spans 12 residues. CDR3 coding DNA: TGCAGCGTTGATTGGGCTACAGATACGCAGTATTTT. Amino acids: CSVDWATDTQYF.

The rearrangement links TRBV18 to TRBJ1-1; 7 positions match TRBD1. This CDR3 comprises 15 residues. Germline-derived CDR1 and CDR2 are KGHSH and LQKENI. V trimming: 0 bases; J trimming: 7 bases; junction bases outside the gene matches: 8. The CDR3 bases are TGTGCCAGCTCACCACCACTACGCCACAGGGGTGAAGCTTTCTTT. Translation gives CASSPPLRHRGEAFF.

This chain connects TRBV5-8 to TRBJ2-2, with 8 nucleotides matching TRBD2. The ends lost 6 bases at V and 1 base at J; junction bases unmatched: 2. This CDR3 has 14 residues. Germline V gene lookup returns CDR1 SGHTS and CDR2 YDEGEE. Written as DNA, the CDR3 is TGTGCCAGCAATAGCGGGGAGAACACCGGGGAGCTGTTTTTT. It encodes CASNSGENTGELFF. Full variable domain (remainder filled in from reference TRBV5-8 and TRBJ2-2): EAGVTQSPTHLIKTRGQQATLRCSPISGHTSVYWYQQALGLGLQFLLWYDEGEERNRGNFPPRFSGRQFPNYSSELNVNALELEDSALYLCASNSGENTGELFFGEGSRLTVL.

V and J are TRBV9 and TRBJ2-1; 13 bases align to TRBD2. V shed 6 bases and J 9 bases; nucleotides not matched to a gene: 18. The CDR3 is made up of 18 amino acids. Germline CDR1 reads SGDLS; CDR2 reads YYNGEE. CDR3 in DNA: TGTGCCAGCACTCCTACTAGCGGGGGGGCTGTCATTTTTGGTGAGCAGTTCTTC. As protein: CASTPTSGGAVIFGEQFF.

The rearrangement uses TRBV19 and TRBJ2-3; D unclear. This CDR3 region has 13 residues. The germline V gene has CDR1 LNHDA and CDR2 SQIVND (reference sequence). V lost 7 bases and J 2 bases, leaving 10 bases between the germline ends. The CDR3 DNA is TGTGCCAGTACACCGACCCACACAGATACGCAGTATTTT. This translates into CASTPTHTDTQYF.

The gene calls are TRBV19 and TRBJ1-1, with TRBD1 matching over 12 bases. After removal of 3 bases from V and 6 bases from J, the junction contained 5 bases not matched to a gene. Germline V gene lookup returns CDR1 LNHDA and CDR2 SQIVND (reference sequence). The CDR3 loop spans 15 amino acids. The CDR3, as DNA: TGTGCCAGTAGTATTCGGGGACAGGGGGCCCCTGAAGCTTTCTTT. Translating gives CASSIRGQGAPEAFF.

The chain couples TRBV30 to TRBJ1-2; tentative D call: TRBD1 (5 bases). V was shortened by 2 bases and J by 5 bases, with 18 bases between the two germline ends. The CDR3 is 15 amino acids. CDR1 is GTSNPN, CDR2 SVGIG, per germline (reference sequence). The CDR3 loop reads CAWSYIGTRSYGYTF. CDR3 coding DNA: TGTGCCTGGAGTTACATCGGGACCCGGAGTTATGGCTACACCTTC.

The CDR3 region is CASSPLDRVLSHGYTF. The DNA of the CDR3 is TGTGCCAGCAGCCCCCTGGACAGGGTCCTAAGCCATGGCTACACCTTC. This sequence joins TRBV3-1 (or the pseudogene TRBV3-2) and TRBJ1-2; the match to TRBD1 covers 8 bases. V was clipped by 4 bases and J by 6 bases; unmatched bases: 13. This CDR3 spans 16 amino acids. The germline CDR1 and CDR2 sequences are LGHDT and YNNKEL (reference sequence).

The V gene is TRBV18, the J gene TRBJ1-2; D gene uncertain. CDR3 length: 14 amino acids. Looked up from germline, CDR1 is KGHSH and CDR2 is LQKENI. Trimming left V 0 bases short and J 2 bases short, with 7 bases between. The CDR3 sequence is CASSPPVRNYGYTF. The CDR3 coding sequence is TGTGCCAGCTCACCACCGGTCAGAAACTATGGCTACACCTTC.

The chain combines TRBV7-9 with TRBJ2-7; D is perhaps TRBD1 (6 bases). The V gene's germline CDR1 is SEHNR and CDR2 FQNEAQ (reference sequence). The length of the CDR3 is 16 residues. V lost 1 base and J 2 bases, leaving 15 bases between the germline ends. Written as DNA, the CDR3 is TGTGCCAGCAGCTTAGGCCTCCAGGGGCGAACCTACGAGCAGTACTTC. Translated: CASSLGLQGRTYEQYF.

This chain's CDR3 is CSPGWWTF. In nucleotides, the CDR3 is TGCAGCCCAGGCTGGTGGACCTTC. V gene TRBV20-1 combines with J gene TRBJ1-2; the D is unclear. Germline-derived CDR1 and CDR2 are DFQATT and SNEGSKA (reference sequence). The CDR3 runs 8 residues.

This chain links TRBV27 with TRBJ1-2; D ambiguous. CDR3 length equals 11 residues. In germline, CDR1 is MNHEY, CDR2 SMNVEV (reference sequence). V was pared by 10 bases and J by 8 bases, with 14 bases between. CDR3 loop: CATLAPVGYTF. The CDR3 coding sequence is TGTGCCACCCTGGCCCCCGTCGGCTACACCTTC.

The chain has TRBV29-1 and TRBJ1-6, with 7 bases identical to TRBD1. V shed 6 bases and J 7 bases; nucleotides not matched to a gene: 6. Germline CDR1 SQVTM, CDR2 ANQGSEA. CDR3 length: 13 amino acids. CDR3 residues: CSVRQGENSPLHF. In DNA form, the CDR3 reads TGCAGCGTCAGACAGGGAGAGAATTCACCCCTCCACTTT.

The chain couples TRBV7-9 to TRBJ2-5; 7 bases agree with TRBD2. The CDR3 has 14 residues. The V gene end was trimmed by 5 bases and the J gene end by 4 bases; junction bases not matched to a gene: 7. The V gene's germline CDR1 is SEHNR and CDR2 FQNEAQ (reference sequence). CDR3: CASSPGTTRETQYF. The CDR3 region has the DNA TGTGCCAGCAGCCCCGGGACTACCCGAGAGACCCAGTACTTC. The full variable domain, with the rest looked up from reference TRBV7-9 and TRBJ2-5, is DTGVSQNPRHKITKRGQNVTFRCDPISEHNRLYWYRQTLGQGPEFLTYFQNEAQLEKSRLLSDRFSAERPKGSFSTLEIQRTEQGDSAMYLCASSPGTTRETQYFGPGTRLLVL.

This chain uses TRBV6-5 with TRBJ1-6; 7 bases map to TRBD1. V was pared by 2 bases and J by 7 bases, with 8 bases of the junction left unmatched. The germline gives CDR1 MNHEY, CDR2 SVGAGI. The CDR3 loop spans 16 amino acids. CDR3: CASSYTKGAENSPLHF. Here the CDR3 DNA reads TGTGCCAGCAGTTACACCAAGGGGGCGGAGAATTCACCCCTCCACTTT.

The chain has TRBV27 and TRBJ1-2; D gene uncertain. The germline V and J ends were trimmed by 5 bases and 7 bases, with 20 bases remaining between them. Germline V gene sequence: CDR1 MNHEY, CDR2 SMNVEV (reference sequence). The CDR3 has 15 amino acids. The CDR3: CASSLHHPAFGGYTF. CDR3 nucleotides: TGTGCCAGCAGTCTGCACCATCCGGCGTTTGGTGGCTACACCTTC.

This chain uses TRBV5-6 with TRBJ1-2; 9 bases fit TRBD1. Trimming at V came to 1 base and at J to 4 bases, leaving 11 bases not matched to a gene. Germline CDR1 reads SGHDT; CDR2 reads YYEEEE. This CDR3 has 17 amino acids. The CDR3 loop reads CASSLTGGDFSPYGYTF. As DNA, the CDR3 is TGTGCCAGCAGCTTGACAGGGGGCGACTTCTCACCCTATGGCTACACCTTC.